Many counts were recorded for the clone carrying this T cell receptor beta chain. Its antigen is unidentified. TCRdb re-analysed the 5' RACE reads in MiXCR, keeping a single row per CDR3 protein. This table has several thousand distinct CDR3 sequences, approximately 3.1% appearing once. The sample's time point: sample taken at primary tumor resection. This specimen comes from a study of spatial heterogeneity in lung cancer. Overall study results and limits: Mutation counts in tumors were tracked by counts of expanded intratumoral alpha and beta TCRs.

Per germline, CDR1 LGHDT and CDR2 YNNKEL (reference sequence). The V segment lost 1 base and the J segment 2 bases; nucleotides outside the gene matches: 11. CDR3 length equals 17 residues. This chain uses TRBV3-1 with TRBJ2-7; 7 bases fit TRBD1. The source of this sequence is a male donor with early-stage non-small cell lung cancer. The starting material was lung tumor tissue, obtained at surgery. CDR3 sequence reads: CASSQGMIPGQPYEQYF. CDR3 sequence (DNA): TGTGCCAGCAGCCAAGGTATGATCCCGGGACAGCCCTACGAGCAGTACTTC.